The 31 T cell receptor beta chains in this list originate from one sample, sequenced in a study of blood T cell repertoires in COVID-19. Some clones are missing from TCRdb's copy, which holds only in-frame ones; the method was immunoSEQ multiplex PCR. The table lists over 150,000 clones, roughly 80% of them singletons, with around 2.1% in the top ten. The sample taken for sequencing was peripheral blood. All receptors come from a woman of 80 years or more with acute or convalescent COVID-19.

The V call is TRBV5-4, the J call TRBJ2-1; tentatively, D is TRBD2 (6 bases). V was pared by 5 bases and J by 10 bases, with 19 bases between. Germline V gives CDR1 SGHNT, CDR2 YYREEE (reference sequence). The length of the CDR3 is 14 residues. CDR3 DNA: TGTGCCAGCAGGACCCAAACTAGACTAGAAGAGCAGTTCTTC. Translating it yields CASRTQTRLEEQFF.

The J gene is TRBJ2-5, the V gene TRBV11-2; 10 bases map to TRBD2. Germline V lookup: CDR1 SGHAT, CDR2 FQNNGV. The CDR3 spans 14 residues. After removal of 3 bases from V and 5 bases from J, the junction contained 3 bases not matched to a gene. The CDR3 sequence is CASSLLAGDETQYF. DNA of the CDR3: TGTGCCAGCAGCTTGCTAGCGGGAGACGAGACCCAGTACTTC.

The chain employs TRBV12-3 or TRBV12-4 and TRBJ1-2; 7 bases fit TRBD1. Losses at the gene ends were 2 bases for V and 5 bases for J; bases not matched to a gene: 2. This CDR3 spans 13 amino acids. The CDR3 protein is CASSLNRGYGYTF. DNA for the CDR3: TGTGCCAGCAGTTTAAACAGGGGTTATGGCTACACCTTC.

This chain's CDR3 is CASSLGQYRNQPQHF. For the CDR3, the DNA is TGTGCCAGCAGTTTAGGGCAGTATCGCAATCAGCCCCAGCATTTT. The rearrangement joins TRBV28 to TRBJ1-5; no reliable D call. Germline loops: CDR1 MDHEN, CDR2 SYDVKM. V was cut by 2 bases and J by 2 bases, with 10 bases left in between. This CDR3 is built from 15 residues.

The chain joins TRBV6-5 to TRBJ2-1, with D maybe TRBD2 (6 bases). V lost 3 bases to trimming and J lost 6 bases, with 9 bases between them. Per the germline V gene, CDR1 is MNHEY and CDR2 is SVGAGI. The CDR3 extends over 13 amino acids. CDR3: CASSYLEGNEQFF. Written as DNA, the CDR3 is TGTGCCAGCAGTTATTTGGAGGGCAATGAGCAGTTCTTC.

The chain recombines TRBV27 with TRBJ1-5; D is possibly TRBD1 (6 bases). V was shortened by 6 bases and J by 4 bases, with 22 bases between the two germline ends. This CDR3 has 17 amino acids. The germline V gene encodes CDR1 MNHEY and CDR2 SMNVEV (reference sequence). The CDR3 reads CASSPWGGLGGNQPQHF. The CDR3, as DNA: TGTGCCAGCAGCCCCTGGGGGGGGCTGGGGGGGAATCAGCCCCAGCATTTT.

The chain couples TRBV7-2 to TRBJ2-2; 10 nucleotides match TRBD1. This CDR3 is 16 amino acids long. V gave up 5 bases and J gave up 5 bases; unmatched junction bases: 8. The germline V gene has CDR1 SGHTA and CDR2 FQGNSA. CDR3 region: CASSLWTGGGTGELFF. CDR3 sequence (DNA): TGTGCCAGCAGCCTTTGGACAGGGGGAGGTACCGGGGAGCTGTTTTTT.

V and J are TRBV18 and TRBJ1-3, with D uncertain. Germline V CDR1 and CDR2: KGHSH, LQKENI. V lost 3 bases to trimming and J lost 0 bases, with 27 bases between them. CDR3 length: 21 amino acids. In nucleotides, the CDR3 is TGTGCCAGCTCACCCTTACACGCCCCGTCCTCCCGAAACCCCTCTGGAAACACCATATATTTT. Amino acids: CASSPLHAPSSRNPSGNTIYF.

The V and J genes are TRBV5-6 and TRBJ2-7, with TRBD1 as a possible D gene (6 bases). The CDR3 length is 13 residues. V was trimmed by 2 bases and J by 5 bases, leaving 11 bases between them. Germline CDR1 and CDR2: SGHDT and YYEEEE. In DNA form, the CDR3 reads TGTGCCAGCAGCTTCACAGGGCGGAACGAGCAGTACTTC. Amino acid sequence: CASSFTGRNEQYF.

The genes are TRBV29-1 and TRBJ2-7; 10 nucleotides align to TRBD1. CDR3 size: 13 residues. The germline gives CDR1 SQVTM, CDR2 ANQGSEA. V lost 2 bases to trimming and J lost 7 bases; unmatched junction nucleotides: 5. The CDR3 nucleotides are TGCAGCGTTGAAAGACAGGGGGCTGGTGAGCAGTACTTC. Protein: CSVERQGAGEQYF.

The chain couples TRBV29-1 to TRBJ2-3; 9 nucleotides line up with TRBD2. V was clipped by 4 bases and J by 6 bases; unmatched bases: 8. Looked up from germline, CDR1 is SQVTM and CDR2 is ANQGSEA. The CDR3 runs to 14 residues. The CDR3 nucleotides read TGCAGCGTTGGAGGCGGGGGGGCTTGGGATACGCAGTATTTT. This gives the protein CSVGGGGAWDTQYF.

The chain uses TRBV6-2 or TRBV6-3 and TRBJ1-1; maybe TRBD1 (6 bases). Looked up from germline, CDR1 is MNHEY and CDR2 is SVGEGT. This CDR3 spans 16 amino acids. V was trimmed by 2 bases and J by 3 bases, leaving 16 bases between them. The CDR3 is CASSYPATGIDTEAFF. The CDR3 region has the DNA TGTGCCAGCAGTTACCCCGCAACAGGGATTGACACTGAAGCTTTCTTT.

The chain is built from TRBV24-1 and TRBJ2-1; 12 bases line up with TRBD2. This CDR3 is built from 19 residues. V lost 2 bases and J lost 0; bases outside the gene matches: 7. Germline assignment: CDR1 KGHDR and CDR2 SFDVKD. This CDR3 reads CATSDSGTSGPSSYNEQFF. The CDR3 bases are TGTGCCACCAGTGATTCCGGGACTAGCGGGCCAAGCTCCTACAATGAGCAGTTCTTC.

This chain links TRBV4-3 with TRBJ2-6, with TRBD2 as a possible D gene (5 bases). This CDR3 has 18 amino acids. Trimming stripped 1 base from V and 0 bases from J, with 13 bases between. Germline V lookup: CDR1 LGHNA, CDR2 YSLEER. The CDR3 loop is CASSQVAGLASGANVLTF. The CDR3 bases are TGCGCCAGCAGCCAAGTGGCCGGGCTAGCCTCTGGGGCCAACGTCCTGACTTTC.

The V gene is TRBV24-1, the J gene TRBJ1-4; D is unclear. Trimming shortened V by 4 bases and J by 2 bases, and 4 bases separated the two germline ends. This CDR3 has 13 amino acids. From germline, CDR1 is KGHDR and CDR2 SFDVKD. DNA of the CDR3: TGTGCCACCAGTGAGGCTACTAATGAAAAACTGTTTTTT. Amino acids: CATSEATNEKLFF.

The CDR3 bases are TGCAGCGCCGTTATGACAGGGGGGACGCAGTATTTT. This gives the protein CSAVMTGGTQYF. The chain uses TRBV29-1 and TRBJ2-3; TRBD1 agrees at 9 bases. Per germline, CDR1 SQVTM and CDR2 ANQGSEA. The CDR3 is 12 residues long. V lost 7 bases and J lost 9; bases outside the gene matches: 8.

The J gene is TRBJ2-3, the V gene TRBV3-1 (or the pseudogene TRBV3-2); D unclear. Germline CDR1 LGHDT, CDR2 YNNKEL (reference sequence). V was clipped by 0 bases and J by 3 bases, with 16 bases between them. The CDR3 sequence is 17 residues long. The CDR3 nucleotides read TGTGCCAGCAGCCAAGATCTTGGCTACCCTAGAACAGATACGCAGTATTTT. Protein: CASSQDLGYPRTDTQYF.

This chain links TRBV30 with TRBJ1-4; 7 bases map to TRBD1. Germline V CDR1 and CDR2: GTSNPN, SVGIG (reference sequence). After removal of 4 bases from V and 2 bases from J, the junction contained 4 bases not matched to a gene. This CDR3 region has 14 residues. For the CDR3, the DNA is TGTGCCTGGAACCAAGGGGGCACTAATGAAAAACTGTTTTTT. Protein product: CAWNQGGTNEKLFF.

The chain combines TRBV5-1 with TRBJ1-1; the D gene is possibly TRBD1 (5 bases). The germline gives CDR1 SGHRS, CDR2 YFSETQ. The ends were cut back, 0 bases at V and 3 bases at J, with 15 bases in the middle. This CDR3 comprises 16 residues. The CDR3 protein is CASSLDGRGGYTEAFF. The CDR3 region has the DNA TGCGCCAGCAGCTTGGATGGCCGGGGGGGATACACTGAAGCTTTCTTT.

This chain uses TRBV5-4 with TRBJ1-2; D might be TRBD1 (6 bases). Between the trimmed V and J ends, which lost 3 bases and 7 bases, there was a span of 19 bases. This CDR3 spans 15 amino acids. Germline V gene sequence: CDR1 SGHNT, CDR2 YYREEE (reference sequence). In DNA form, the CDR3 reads TGTGCCAGCAGCTACCTTGGAGGGGGGGCCCGTGGCTACACCTTC. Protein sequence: CASSYLGGGARGYTF.

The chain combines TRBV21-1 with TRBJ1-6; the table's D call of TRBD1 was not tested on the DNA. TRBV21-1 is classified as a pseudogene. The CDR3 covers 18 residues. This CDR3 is CASSKGKEGAGRNSPLHF. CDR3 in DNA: TGTGCCAGCAGCAAAGGGAAAGAGGGGGCAGGGCGCAATTCACCCCTCCACTTT.

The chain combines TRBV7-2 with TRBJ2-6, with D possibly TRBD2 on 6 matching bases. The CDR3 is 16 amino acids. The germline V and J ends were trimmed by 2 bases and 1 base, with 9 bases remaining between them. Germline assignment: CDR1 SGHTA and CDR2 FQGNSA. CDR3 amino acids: CASSLSAGSGANVLTF. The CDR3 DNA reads TGTGCCAGCAGCTTATCCGCGGGGTCTGGGGCCAACGTCCTGACTTTC.

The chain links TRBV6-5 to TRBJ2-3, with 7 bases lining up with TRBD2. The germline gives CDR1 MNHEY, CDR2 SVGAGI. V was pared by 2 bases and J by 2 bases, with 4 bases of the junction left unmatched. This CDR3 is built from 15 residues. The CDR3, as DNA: TGTGCCAGCAGTTACACGGGACTATACACAGATACGCAGTATTTT. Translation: CASSYTGLYTDTQYF.

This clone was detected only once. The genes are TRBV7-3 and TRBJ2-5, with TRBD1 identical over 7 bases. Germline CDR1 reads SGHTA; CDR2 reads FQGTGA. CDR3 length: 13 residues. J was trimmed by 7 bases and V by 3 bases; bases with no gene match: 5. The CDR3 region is CASSFEGGGTQYF. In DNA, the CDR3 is TGTGCCAGCAGCTTTGAAGGGGGCGGGACCCAGTACTTC.

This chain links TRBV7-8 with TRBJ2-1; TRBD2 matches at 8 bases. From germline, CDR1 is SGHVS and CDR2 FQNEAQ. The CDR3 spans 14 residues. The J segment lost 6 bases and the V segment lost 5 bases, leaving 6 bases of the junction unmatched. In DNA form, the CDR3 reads TGTGCCAGCAGCCGCGCGGGGGGCGGCAATGAGCAGTTCTTC. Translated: CASSRAGGGNEQFF.

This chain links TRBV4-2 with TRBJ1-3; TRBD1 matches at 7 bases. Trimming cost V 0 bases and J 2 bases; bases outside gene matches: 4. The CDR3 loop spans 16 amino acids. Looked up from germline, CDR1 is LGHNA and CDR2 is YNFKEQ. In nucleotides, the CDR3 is TGTGCCAGCAGCCAAGAGTCACAGGGGACTGGAAACACCATATATTTT. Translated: CASSQESQGTGNTIYF.

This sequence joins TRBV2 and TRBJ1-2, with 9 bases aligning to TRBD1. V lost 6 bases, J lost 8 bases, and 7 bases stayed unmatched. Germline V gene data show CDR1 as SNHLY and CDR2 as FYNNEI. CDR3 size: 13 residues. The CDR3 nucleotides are TGTGCCAGCAGCATACAGGGGGCTGGGGGCTACACCTTC. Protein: CASSIQGAGGYTF.

CDR3 amino acids: CASSSFTDRGGEQYF. As DNA, the CDR3 is TGTGCCAGCAGCTCATTTACGGACAGGGGGGGCGAGCAGTACTTC. This sequence joins TRBV7-2 and TRBJ2-7; TRBD1 matches 10 bases. The ends lost 4 bases at V and 6 bases at J; junction bases unmatched: 9. Germline V gene data show CDR1 as SGHTA and CDR2 as FQGNSA. The CDR3 totals 15 residues.

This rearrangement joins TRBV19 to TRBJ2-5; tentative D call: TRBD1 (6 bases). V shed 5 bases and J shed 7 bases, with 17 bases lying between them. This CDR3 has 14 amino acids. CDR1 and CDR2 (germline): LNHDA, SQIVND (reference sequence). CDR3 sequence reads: CASSYLREGGTQYF. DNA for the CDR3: TGTGCCAGTAGTTACCTGCGCGAAGGGGGGACCCAGTACTTC.

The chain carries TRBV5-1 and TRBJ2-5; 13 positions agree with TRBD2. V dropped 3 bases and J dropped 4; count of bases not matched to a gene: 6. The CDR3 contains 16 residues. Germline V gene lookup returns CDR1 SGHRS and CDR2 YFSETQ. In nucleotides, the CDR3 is TGCGCCAGCAGCTCAACCAGGACTAGCGGGGGAGAGACCCAGTACTTC. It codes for CASSSTRTSGGETQYF.

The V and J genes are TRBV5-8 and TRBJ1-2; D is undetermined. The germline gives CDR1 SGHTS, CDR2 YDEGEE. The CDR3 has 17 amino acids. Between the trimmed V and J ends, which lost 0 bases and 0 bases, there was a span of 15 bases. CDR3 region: CASSLVKHIFTNYGYTF. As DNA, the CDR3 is TGTGCCAGCAGCTTGGTTAAGCATATATTTACTAACTATGGCTACACCTTC.